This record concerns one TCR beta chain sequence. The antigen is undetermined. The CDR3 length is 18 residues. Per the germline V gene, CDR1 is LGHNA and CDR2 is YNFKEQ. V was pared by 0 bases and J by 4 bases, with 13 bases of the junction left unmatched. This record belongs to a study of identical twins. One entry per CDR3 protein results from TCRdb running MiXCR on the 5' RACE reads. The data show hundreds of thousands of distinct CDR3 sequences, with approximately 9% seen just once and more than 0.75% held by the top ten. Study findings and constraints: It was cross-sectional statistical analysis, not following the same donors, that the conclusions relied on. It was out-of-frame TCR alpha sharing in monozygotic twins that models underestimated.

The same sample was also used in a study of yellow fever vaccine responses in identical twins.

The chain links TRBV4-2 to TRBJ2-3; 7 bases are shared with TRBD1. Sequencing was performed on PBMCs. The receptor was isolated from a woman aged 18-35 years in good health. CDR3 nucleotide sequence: TGTGCCAGCAGCCAAGACCCGCCCTCCCGACAGGGCGCAGATACGCAGTATTTT. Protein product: CASSQDPPSRQGADTQYF.